These 2 T cell receptor beta chains originate from one sample sequenced in a study of cytomegalovirus exposure and HLA in healthy donors. The PCR was carried out with 60 Vbeta primers and 13 Jbeta primers. Sequencing was performed with immunoSEQ multiplex PCR; in TCRdb, only in-frame clones are kept and a portion is missing. This table has roughly 190,000 clones, about 13% appearing once. Sequenced sample: PBMCs. All receptors come from a man between 45 and 60 years old in good health and CMV-seropositive.

This clone has a handful of counts. The chain combines TRBV5-6 with TRBJ2-6, with 7 bases that match TRBD1. Losses at the gene ends were 7 bases for V and 4 bases for J; bases not matched to a gene: 14. The CDR3 is 17 amino acids. Looked up from germline, CDR1 is SGHDT and CDR2 is YYEEEE. Here the CDR3 DNA reads TGTGCCAGCGTCGTTCGACAGGGACCTCTGGGGGCCAACGTCCTGACTTTC. Residues: CASVVRQGPLGANVLTF.

Note on this clone: The sample has other DNA sequences that encode this CDR3 too. The chain combines TRBV5-1 with TRBJ2-5, with D perhaps TRBD2 (5 bases). Trimming pared 4 bases from V and 2 bases from J, leaving 12 bases between. Germline CDR1 reads SGHRS; CDR2 reads YFSETQ. This CDR3 comprises 14 residues. In nucleotides, the CDR3 is TGCGCCAGCAGCGGGAGATCCCCACAAGAGACCCAGTACTTC. Translation gives CASSGRSPQETQYF.